This entry concerns a single TCR beta chain. These data are taken from a study of blood T cell repertoires in COVID-19. Study summary: Sites in the United States, Italy and Spain provided acute and convalescent COVID-19 samples. Sources were T cells, B-cell-depleted T cells, or PBMCs; the material itself was cDNA or gDNA.

The CDR3 length is 12 residues. Germline assignment: CDR1 SGHDT and CDR2 YYEEEE. The ends were cut back, 3 bases at V and 3 bases at J, with 7 bases in the middle. Authors' processing steps: For nucleated cells, counts were estimated from reference gene primer amplification. Profiling relied on immunoSEQ multiplex PCR, and the TCRdb table lists in-frame clones only, not all of them. D and trimming were read from the DNA, whereas the V and J calls and clone size are those reported in that table. The sample has approximately 72,000 clones, approximately 86% seen once. The receptor comes from an older woman with acute or convalescent COVID-19. This chain uses TRBV5-6 with TRBJ2-7; D gene ambiguous. Sequenced material: peripheral blood. The CDR3 sequence is CASSSVSYEQYF. In DNA, the CDR3 is TGTGCCAGCAGCTCCGTCAGCTACGAGCAGTACTTC.